The rows below give T cell receptor beta chains drawn from one sample of a study of response to subunit inactivated influenza vaccine. TCRdb re-called the RT-PCR reads with MiXCR, one entry per CDR3 protein. The sample has a few hundred thousand distinct CDR3 sequences, about a fifth seen once. Sequencing used PBMCs from blood, obtained approximately 20 months after vaccination. The origin of the receptors is a man aged 45-69 years who received an inactivated influenza vaccine. CDR3s include the opening cysteine and the closing phenylalanine or tryptophan. Not all rows give a size; the values are once, few, many and, for expanded clones, a class.

J	V	size	length	CDR3
TRBJ2-3	TRBV7-2	NA	15	CASSLAVGSTDTQYF
TRBJ1-1	TRBV4-3	many	16	CASSQDLGGSTAEAFF
TRBJ1-5	TRBV20-1	many	18	CSAKRADSPPYSNQPQHF
TRBJ2-1	TRBV6-2/TRBV6-3	NA	16	CASSFYGTRPYNEQFF
TRBJ2-5	TRBV7-2	few	16	CASSLRASGRQETQYF
TRBJ1-2	TRBV28	few	18	CASSSSPGQGITSYGYTF
TRBJ2-2	TRBV5-1	NA	15	CASSADRLDTGELFF
TRBJ2-3	TRBV20-1	few	16	CSASGRGFPSTDTQYF
TRBJ1-1	TRBV5-1	many	14	CASSPYGQGTEAFF
TRBJ2-7	TRBV5-1	few	13	CASSLVSASEQYF
TRBJ1-1	TRBV20-1	many	13	CSARGTGIPEAFF
TRBJ1-1	TRBV4-1	many	16	CASSHYPGSAGTEAFF
TRBJ2-1	TRBV28	many	14	CASSEQGTYNEQFF
TRBJ2-3	TRBV9	few	13	CASSRVRTDTQYF
TRBJ2-2	TRBV6-1	NA	17	CASSPPRVGRVTGELFF
TRBJ1-2	TRBV6-5	many	15	CASSSGGFLRVGYTF
TRBJ1-4	TRBV4-3	NA	15	CASSQEGTGTEKLFF
TRBJ1-5	TRBV6-5	many	11	CASRAGQPQHF
TRBJ1-3	TRBV12-3/TRBV12-4	many	15	CASSYTRSSGNTIYF
TRBJ2-5	TRBV10-3	NA	11	CAITGGETQYF
TRBJ1-4	TRBV4-3	many	14	CASSQDGMGEKLFF
TRBJ2-7	TRBV9	few	14	CASSVGDGPHEQYF
TRBJ2-7	TRBV5-6	many	11	CASSLAHEQYF
TRBJ2-1	TRBV5-6	NA	14	CASSLYGSWQEQFF
TRBJ1-1	TRBV6-5	few	13	CASSYSKGTEAFF
TRBJ2-1	TRBV11-3	NA	16	CASSPTTPGQGNEQFF
TRBJ1-6	TRBV4-1	NA	17	CASSQETGGLFSSPLHF
TRBJ1-1	TRBV28	few	15	CASSLAPGAATEAFF
TRBJ2-1	TRBV15	NA	13	CATSFRLYNEQFF
TRBJ1-3	TRBV10-3	many	15	CAISPGQNSGNTIYF
TRBJ2-7	TRBV2	NA	13	CASSEGRTYEQYF
TRBJ2-4	TRBV19	few	17	CASSLQTSGGTKNIQYF
TRBJ2-2	TRBV7-9	NA	12	CASSLSIGELFF
TRBJ1-2	TRBV18	NA	16	CASSSGASRNNYGYTF
TRBJ2-3	TRBV28	many	14	CASSASGPVDTQYF
TRBJ2-1	TRBV7-6	NA	17	CASSLRAGRSSYNEQFF
TRBJ1-1	TRBV12-3/TRBV12-4	many	16	CASSFRQGLRLTEAFF
TRBJ2-3	TRBV3-1	NA	13	CASSQDLAGSMYF
TRBJ2-1	TRBV3-1	NA	12	CASSPGGTGQFF
TRBJ1-1	TRBV12-3/TRBV12-4	many	13	CASRRTGETEAFF
TRBJ1-5	TRBV3-1	NA	15	CASSQGQGEMQPQHF
TRBJ2-7	TRBV7-2	few	15	CASSLVAGGPNEQYF
TRBJ1-6	TRBV14	many	14	CASSQESYNSPLHF
TRBJ1-1	TRBV15	once	13	CATRGTDNTEAFF
TRBJ1-1	TRBV7-9	few	14	CASSLATGFTEAFF
TRBJ1-5	TRBV15	NA	12	CATSREGLPQHF
TRBJ2-7	TRBV2	few	13	CASSEQSAYEQYF
TRBJ1-2	TRBV23-1	few	14	CASSQFGGDYGYTF
TRBJ1-2	TRBV27	few	13	CASSLRESYGYTF